These 23 T cell receptor beta chains were sequenced from one sample in a study of Ad26.COV2.S vaccination and SARS-CoV-2 variants. As to treatment: some 20 received Ad26.COV2.S at low or high dose, single or two shots; about 5 received placebo; per-sample allocation not given. The samples date from day 63 after the first vaccine or placebo injection. The data were produced by immunoSEQ multiplex PCR, yet TCRdb's version contains in-frame clones alone and is incomplete. The data contain over 300,000 clones, about four fifths of them singletons. This sample comprised peripheral blood, obtained in a trial of Ad26.COV2.S vaccine versus placebo. Receptors originate from a person aged 18-60 years who received the Ad26.COV2.S COVID-19 vaccine or a placebo.

The rearrangement joins TRBV7-3 to TRBJ2-1; 9 positions match TRBD2. The trim removed 0 bases at V and 6 bases at J, leaving 9 bases unmatched. The CDR3 sequence is 17 residues long. Germline V gene sequence: CDR1 SGHTA, CDR2 FQGTGA. CDR3 residues: CASSLTAPGLAGNEQFF. The CDR3 DNA reads TGTGCCAGCAGCTTAACCGCGCCGGGACTAGCCGGCAATGAGCAGTTCTTC.

This clone was seen a few times. The chain joins TRBV4-3 to TRBJ2-7; no clear D. V gave up 0 bases and J gave up 2 bases, with 8 bases separating them. The germline V gene has CDR1 LGHNA and CDR2 YSLEER. The CDR3 consists of 14 residues. This CDR3 reads CASSQDVRTYEQYF. CDR3 sequence (DNA): TGCGCCAGCAGCCAAGATGTCAGGACCTACGAGCAGTACTTC.

The chain combines TRBV9 with TRBJ2-7; D is unclear. V shed 0 bases and J shed 4 bases, with 8 bases lying between them. The CDR3 is 13 residues long. Per germline, CDR1 SGDLS and CDR2 YYNGEE. The CDR3 protein is CASSVVPGYEQYF. In nucleotides, the CDR3 is TGTGCCAGCAGCGTAGTACCCGGATACGAGCAGTACTTC.

The chain has TRBV7-3 and TRBJ1-3; D is perhaps TRBD1 (6 bases). Germline V gene sequence: CDR1 SGHTA, CDR2 FQGTGA. The CDR3 sequence is 14 residues long. Trimming removed 5 bases at V and 2 bases at J, with 10 bases between. In DNA form, the CDR3 reads TGTGCCAGCAGCCTGGGGGGGCCTGGAAACACCATATATTTT. Translated: CASSLGGPGNTIYF.

This chain connects TRBV14 to TRBJ2-3, with 13 bases aligning to TRBD2. V was pared by 5 bases and J by 5 bases, with 10 bases of the junction left unmatched. CDR1 and CDR2 (germline): SGHDN, FVKESK. The CDR3 is made up of 17 amino acids. CDR3 amino acids: CASSSTSGGADLDTQYF. CDR3 in DNA: TGTGCCAGCAGCTCTACTAGCGGGGGGGCCGATTTAGATACGCAGTATTTT.

This clone was counted between two and nine times. The gene calls are TRBV24-1 and TRBJ1-2, with D possibly being TRBD1 (6 bases). Between the trimmed V and J ends, which lost 3 bases and 4 bases, there was a span of 14 bases. Germline CDR1 reads KGHDR; CDR2 reads SFDVKD. The CDR3 is 15 residues long. CDR3 residues: CATSDKVGGRYGYTF. As DNA, the CDR3 is TGTGCCACCAGTGATAAGGTGGGGGGCCGCTATGGCTACACCTTC.

The V call is TRBV5-8, the J call TRBJ1-5; D is ambiguous. Trimming took off 1 base at V and 5 bases at J, with 7 bases between the two ends. Germline CDR1 reads SGHTS; CDR2 reads YDEGEE. The CDR3 consists of 13 residues. CDR3 sequence reads: CASSLNRDQPQHF. The CDR3 DNA reads as TGTGCCAGCAGCTTGAATCGGGATCAGCCCCAGCATTTT.

The chain combines TRBV7-2 with TRBJ2-5; 14 bases match TRBD2. CDR1 and CDR2 from the germline V gene are SGHTA and FQGNSA. Trimming at V came to 6 bases and at J to 5 bases, leaving 14 bases not matched to a gene. The CDR3 runs 18 residues. The CDR3 region has the DNA TGTGCCAGCAGGGGGCCCGGGACTAGCGGGGGCCCCATTGAGACCCAGTACTTC. Translating it yields CASRGPGTSGGPIETQYF.

This sequence joins TRBV7-9 and TRBJ1-6, with D possibly matching TRBD1 (6 bases). CDR1 SEHNR and CDR2 FQNEAQ come from the germline V gene (reference sequence). The CDR3 contains 15 residues. V was pared by 5 bases and J by 9 bases, with 17 bases between. CDR3 sequence reads: CASSDPPTGSSPLHF. CDR3 sequence (DNA): TGTGCCAGCAGCGATCCTCCTACAGGGAGTTCACCCCTCCACTTT.

The chain links TRBV4-3 to TRBJ1-2; D gene unclear. Trimming stripped 0 bases from V and 0 bases from J, with 14 bases between. Per the germline V gene, CDR1 is LGHNA and CDR2 is YSLEER. The length of the CDR3 is 17 residues. DNA of the CDR3: TGCGCCAGCAGCCAAGACCCAGCCCCGAGTACTAACTATGGCTACACCTTC. It is translated as CASSQDPAPSTNYGYTF.

The V and J genes are TRBV12-2 and TRBJ1-2; the table's D call, TRBD1, was not checked against the DNA. TRBV12-2 is an annotated pseudogene. This CDR3 comprises 14 residues. The CDR3 DNA follows: TGTGCAAGTCGCCTAGGGGGCGCGGACTATGGCTACACCTTC. It specifies CASRLGGADYGYTF.

The chain links TRBV13 to TRBJ1-1, with 10 bases lining up with TRBD1. This CDR3 has 14 amino acids. The junction had 1 base not matched to a gene; V was cut back by 0 bases and J by 6 bases. Germline V gene lookup returns CDR1 PRHDT and CDR2 FYEKMQ (reference sequence). CDR3 DNA sequence: TGTGCCAGCAGCTTAGGGACAGGGGGCTCTGAAGCTTTCTTT. The encoded protein is CASSLGTGGSEAFF.

This clone has a single count. The chain carries TRBV15 and TRBJ2-3; D gene ambiguous. The CDR3 contains 13 residues. Trimming cost V 0 bases and J 7 bases, with 8 bases left between them. The germline V gene has CDR1 LNHNV and CDR2 YYDKDF (reference sequence). The CDR3 sequence is CATSREKRNTQYF. CDR3 DNA sequence: TGTGCCACCAGCAGAGAAAAGAGGAATACGCAGTATTTT.

This chain links TRBV3-1 (or the pseudogene TRBV3-2) with TRBJ1-3, with D perhaps matching TRBD1 (6 bases). The V and J ends lost 4 bases and 4 bases respectively, with 11 bases between them. CDR1 is LGHDT, CDR2 YNNKEL, per germline (reference sequence). The length of the CDR3 is 14 residues. CDR3 sequence: CASSPFGQGNTIYF. The CDR3 region has the DNA TGTGCCAGCAGCCCTTTTGGACAGGGAAACACCATATATTTT.

The V call is TRBV18, the J call TRBJ1-1; 8 nucleotides line up with TRBD1. The germline gives CDR1 KGHSH, CDR2 LQKENI. The CDR3 consists of 13 residues. V lost 3 bases to trimming and J lost 6 bases; unmatched junction nucleotides: 3. Written as DNA, the CDR3 is TGTGCCAGCTCACCCGACAGGGGTGCTGAAGCTTTCTTT. Protein: CASSPDRGAEAFF.

This clone appeared a single time. The chain is built from TRBV30 and TRBJ1-2; D is uncertain. This CDR3 region has 16 residues. V dropped 3 bases and J dropped 6 bases, with 23 bases sitting between them. CDR1 and CDR2 (germline): GTSNPN, SVGIG (reference sequence). The CDR3 loop is CAWRPYGQLERHGYTF. The CDR3 DNA is TGTGCCTGGAGGCCTTACGGGCAGCTTGAAAGGCATGGCTACACCTTC.

In its sample, this clone was seen once. The rearrangement joins TRBV2 to TRBJ2-7; D unresolved. Trimming took off 6 bases at V and 4 bases at J, with 7 bases between the two ends. The CDR3 runs 11 residues. Germline V gene sequence: CDR1 SNHLY, CDR2 FYNNEI. CDR3 loop: CASSPKYEQYF. CDR3 DNA: TGTGCCAGCAGCCCTAAGTACGAGCAGTACTTC.

V usage is TRBV7-9 and J usage is TRBJ2-1; 14 nucleotides agree with TRBD2. The CDR3 totals 16 residues. V lost 8 bases and J lost 1; bases outside the gene matches: 4. Germline values: CDR1 SEHNR, CDR2 FQNEAQ (reference sequence). The CDR3 is CASRLAGGYSYNEQFF. DNA of the CDR3: TGTGCCAGCCGACTAGCGGGGGGGTATTCCTACAATGAGCAGTTCTTC.

This chain connects TRBV7-3 to TRBJ2-1, with 10 nucleotides matching TRBD2. Unmatched junction bases numbered 7, after V lost 5 bases and J lost 3 bases. The CDR3 extends over 16 amino acids. The germline gives CDR1 SGHTA, CDR2 FQGTGA. In DNA form, the CDR3 reads TGTGCCAGCAGCCCTAGAGCGGGAGGGATCTACAATGAGCAGTTCTTC. It specifies CASSPRAGGIYNEQFF. Looking up the rest from reference TRBV7-3 and TRBJ2-1 gives the full variable domain: GAGVSQTPSNKVTEKGKYVELRCDPISGHTALYWYRQSLGQGPEFLIYFQGTGAADDSGLPNDRFFAVRPEGSVSTLKIQRTERGDSAVYLCASSPRAGGIYNEQFFGPGTRLTVL.

The chain employs TRBV24-1 and TRBJ2-5; D is undetermined. Trimming removed 0 bases at V and 4 bases at J, with 11 bases between. Germline assignment: CDR1 KGHDR and CDR2 SFDVKD. The CDR3 consists of 15 residues. CDR3: CATSDLRAYGETQYF. In nucleotides, the CDR3 is TGTGCCACCAGTGATTTGAGAGCCTATGGAGAGACCCAGTACTTC.

The chain uses TRBV4-1 and TRBJ2-2; D unresolved. Trimming left V 5 bases short and J 5 bases short, with 9 bases between. Germline V gives CDR1 MGHRA, CDR2 YSYEKL. The CDR3 has 13 residues. Here the CDR3 DNA reads TGCGCCAGCAGCAACTACAGAACCGGGGAGCTGTTTTTT. Its translation is CASSNYRTGELFF.

The rearrangement uses TRBV7-3 and TRBJ2-2; D is possibly TRBD2 (6 bases). This CDR3 is built from 16 residues. The germline CDR1 and CDR2 sequences are SGHTA and FQGTGA. V shed 4 bases and J shed 1 base, with 13 bases lying between them. CDR3 protein: CASSYTGTLNTGELFF. The CDR3 coding sequence is TGTGCCAGCAGCTATACCGGGACTTTGAACACCGGGGAGCTGTTTTTT.

This rearrangement joins TRBV4-1 to TRBJ2-7, with D unresolved. The CDR3 loop spans 14 amino acids. The germline gives CDR1 MGHRA, CDR2 YSYEKL. V lost 0 bases, J lost 0 bases, and 6 bases lay in between. The CDR3 nucleotides are TGCGCCAGCAGCCAAGAGTTACGCTCCTACGAGCAGTACTTC. This sequence encodes CASSQELRSYEQYF.